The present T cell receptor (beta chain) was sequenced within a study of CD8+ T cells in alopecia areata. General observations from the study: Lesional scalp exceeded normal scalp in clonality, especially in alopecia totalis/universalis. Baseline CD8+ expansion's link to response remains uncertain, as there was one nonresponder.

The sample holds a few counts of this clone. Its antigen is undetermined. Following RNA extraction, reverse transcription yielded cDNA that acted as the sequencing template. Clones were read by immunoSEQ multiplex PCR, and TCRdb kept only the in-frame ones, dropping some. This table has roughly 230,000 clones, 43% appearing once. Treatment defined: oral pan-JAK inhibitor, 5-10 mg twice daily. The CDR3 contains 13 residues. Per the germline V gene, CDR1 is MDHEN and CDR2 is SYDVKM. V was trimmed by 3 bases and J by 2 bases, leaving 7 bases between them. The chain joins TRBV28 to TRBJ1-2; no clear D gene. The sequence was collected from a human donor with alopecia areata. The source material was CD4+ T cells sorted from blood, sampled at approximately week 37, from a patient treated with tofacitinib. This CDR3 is CASSFGANYGYTF. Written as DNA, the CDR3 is TGTGCCAGCAGTTTTGGTGCCAACTATGGCTACACCTTC.